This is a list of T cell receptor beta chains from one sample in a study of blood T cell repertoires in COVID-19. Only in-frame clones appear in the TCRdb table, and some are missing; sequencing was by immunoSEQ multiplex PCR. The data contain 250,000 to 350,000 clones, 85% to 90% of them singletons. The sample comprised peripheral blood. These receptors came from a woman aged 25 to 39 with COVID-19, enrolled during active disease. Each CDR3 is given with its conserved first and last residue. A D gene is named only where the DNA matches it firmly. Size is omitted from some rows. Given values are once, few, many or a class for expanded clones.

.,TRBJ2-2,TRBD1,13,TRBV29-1,CSGRQGDTGELFF,TGCAGCGGTAGACAGGGGGACACCGGGGAGCTGTTTTTT
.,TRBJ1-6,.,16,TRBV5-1,CASSAALSSYNSPLHF,TGCGCCAGCAGCGCCGCCTTGAGCTCCTATAATTCACCCCTCCACTTT
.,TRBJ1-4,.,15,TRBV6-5,CASSYGGREGEKLFF,TGTGCCAGCAGTTACGGGGGCAGGGAAGGCGAAAAACTGTTTTTT
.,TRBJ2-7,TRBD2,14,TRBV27,CASSSWGGTDEQYF,TGTGCCAGCAGTTCCTGGGGGGGTACGGACGAGCAGTACTTC
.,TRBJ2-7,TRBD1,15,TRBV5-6,CASSLGRTGGDEQYF,TGTGCCAGCAGCTTGGGGAGGACAGGGGGCGACGAGCAGTACTTC
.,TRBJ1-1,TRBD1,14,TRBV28,CASSLDRGSTEAFF,TGTGCCAGCAGTCTCGACAGGGGGAGCACTGAAGCTTTCTTT
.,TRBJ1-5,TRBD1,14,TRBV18,CASSATGPNQPQHF,TGTGCCAGCTCAGCGACAGGGCCCAATCAGCCCCAGCATTTT
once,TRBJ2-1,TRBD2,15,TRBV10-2,CASSDPSGSKDEQFF,TGCGCCAGCAGTGACCCTAGCGGGAGTAAAGATGAGCAGTTCTTC
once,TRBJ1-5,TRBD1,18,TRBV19,CASSIDAGTGVLNQPQHF,TGTGCCAGTAGTATAGACGCCGGGACAGGGGTCCTCAATCAGCCCCAGCATTTT
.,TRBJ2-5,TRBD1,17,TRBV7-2,CASSFLMGQGSVETQYF,TGTGCCAGCAGCTTTCTTATGGGACAGGGGTCAGTAGAGACCCAGTACTTC
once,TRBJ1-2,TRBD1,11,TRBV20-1,CSALDRDGYTF,TGCAGTGCCCTCGACAGGGACGGCTACACCTTC
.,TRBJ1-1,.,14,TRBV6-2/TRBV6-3,CASSYSEESTEAFF,TGTGCCAGCAGTTACTCTGAGGAGAGCACTGAAGCTTTCTTT
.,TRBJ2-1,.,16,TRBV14,CASSQWGQGLYNEQFF,TGTGCCAGCAGCCAATGGGGGCAGGGGCTCTACAATGAGCAGTTCTTC
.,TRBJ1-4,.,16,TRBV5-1,CASSLAPGHRNEKLFF,TGCGCCAGCAGCTTGGCCCCGGGACATAGGAATGAAAAACTGTTTTTT
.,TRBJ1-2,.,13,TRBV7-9,CASSDGVNYGYTF,TGTGCCAGCAGCGACGGGGTAAACTATGGCTACACCTTC
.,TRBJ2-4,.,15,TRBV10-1,CASTGWPRAKNIQYF,TGCGCCAGCACGGGGTGGCCGAGAGCCAAAAACATTCAGTACTTC
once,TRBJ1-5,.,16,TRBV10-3,CAISPVDRSGNQPQHF,TGTGCCATCAGCCCTGTGGACAGAAGTGGCAATCAGCCCCAGCATTTT
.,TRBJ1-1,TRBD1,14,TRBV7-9,CASSRGGDGTEAFF,TGTGCCAGCAGCCGAGGGGGCGATGGAACTGAAGCTTTCTTT
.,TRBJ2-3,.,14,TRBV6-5,CAIRGGGYTDTQYF,TGTGCCATCCGTGGGGGAGGATACACAGATACGCAGTATTTT
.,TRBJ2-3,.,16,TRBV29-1,CSVTSDREVYTDTQYF,TGCAGCGTTACGTCCGACAGGGAGGTTTACACAGATACGCAGTATTTT
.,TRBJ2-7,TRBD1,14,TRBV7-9,CASSPVGDRVREYF,TGTGCCAGCAGCCCCGTAGGGGACAGGGTCCGAGAGTACTTC
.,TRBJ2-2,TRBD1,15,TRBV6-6,CASSPQGANTGELFF,TGTGCCAGCAGTCCGCAGGGGGCGAACACCGGGGAGCTGTTTTTT
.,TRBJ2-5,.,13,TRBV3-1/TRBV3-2,CASSQAGLETQYF,TGTGCCAGCAGCCAAGCGGGTTTGGAGACCCAGTACTTC
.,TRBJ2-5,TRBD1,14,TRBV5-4,CASSPGTVQETQYF,TGTGCCAGCAGCCCTGGGACAGTTCAAGAGACCCAGTACTTC
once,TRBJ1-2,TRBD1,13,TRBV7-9,CASSLTGHYGYTF,TGTGCCAGCAGCTTGACAGGGCACTATGGCTACACCTTC
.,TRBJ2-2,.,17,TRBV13,CASSLERAGGNTGELFF,TGTGCCAGCAGCTTAGAACGGGCCGGGGGGAACACCGGGGAGCTGTTTTTT
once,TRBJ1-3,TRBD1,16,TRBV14,CASSFNTGASGNTIYF,TGTGCCAGCAGCTTTAATACAGGGGCCTCTGGAAACACCATATATTTT
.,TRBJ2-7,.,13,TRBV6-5,CASSYSDTSIPYF,TGTGCCAGCAGTTACTCCGATACTTCTATACCGTACTTC
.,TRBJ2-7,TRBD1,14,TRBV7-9,CASSVFRGPYEQYF,TGTGCCAGCAGCGTTTTTAGGGGGCCCTACGAGCAGTACTTC
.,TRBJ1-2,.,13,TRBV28,CASSLRRGYGYTF,TGTGCCAGCAGTTTGAGGAGGGGATATGGCTACACCTTC
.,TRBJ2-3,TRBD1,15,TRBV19,CASSKTGVREDTQYF,TGTGCCAGTAGTAAGACAGGGGTGCGGGAAGATACGCAGTATTTT
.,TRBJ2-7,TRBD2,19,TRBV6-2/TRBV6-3,CASSYSTGTSGRPTGEQYF,TGTGCCAGCAGTTACTCCACCGGGACTAGCGGGAGGCCTACCGGGGAGCAGTACTTC
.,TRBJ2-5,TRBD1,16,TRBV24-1,CATSDFRTGGGETQYF,TGTGCCACCAGTGATTTTCGGACAGGGGGGGGAGAGACCCAGTACTTC
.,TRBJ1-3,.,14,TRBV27,CASSVTRSGNTIYF,TGTGCCAGCAGCGTGACACGTTCTGGAAACACCATATATTTT
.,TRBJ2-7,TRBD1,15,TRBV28,CASSLDRFTSYEQYF,TGTGCCAGCAGTTTGGACAGGTTCACCTCCTACGAGCAGTACTTC
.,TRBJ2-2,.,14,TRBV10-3,CAISDGRNTGELFF,TGTGCCATCAGTGACGGGAGGAACACCGGGGAGCTGTTTTTT
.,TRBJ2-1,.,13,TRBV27,CASSSLEDNEQFF,TGTGCCAGCAGTTCTCTAGAGGACAATGAGCAGTTCTTC
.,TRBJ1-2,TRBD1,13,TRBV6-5,CASRRTGEGGYTF,TGTGCCAGCAGGAGGACAGGGGAAGGTGGCTACACCTTC
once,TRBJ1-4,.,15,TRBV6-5,CASRSTSLTNEKLFF,TGTGCCAGCAGGAGCACTTCCCTCACTAATGAAAAACTGTTTTTT
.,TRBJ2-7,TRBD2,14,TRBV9,CASSLVAGDYEQYF,TGTGCCAGCAGCTTAGTAGCGGGAGACTACGAGCAGTACTTC
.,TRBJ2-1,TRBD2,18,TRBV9,CASSVGAAGLAGYNEQFF,TGTGCCAGCAGCGTAGGGGCCGCGGGACTAGCGGGTTACAATGAGCAGTTCTTC
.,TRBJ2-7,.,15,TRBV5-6,CASSSPGALRYEQYF,TGTGCCAGCAGCTCCCCAGGGGCATTGCGTTACGAGCAGTACTTC
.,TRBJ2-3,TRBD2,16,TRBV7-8,CASSTHLAGGRDTQYF,TGTGCCAGCAGCACCCACCTAGCGGGAGGACGAGATACGCAGTATTTT
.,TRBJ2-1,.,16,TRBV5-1,CASSPLGGNSYNEQFF,TGCGCCAGCAGCCCCCTCGGCGGTAACTCCTACAATGAGCAGTTCTTC
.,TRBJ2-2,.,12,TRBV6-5,CASSYGRGELFF,TGTGCCAGCAGTTACGGGAGAGGGGAGCTGTTTTTT
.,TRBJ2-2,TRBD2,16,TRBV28,CASSLMTAGGGGELFF,TGTGCCAGCAGTTTAATGACAGCGGGAGGAGGCGGGGAGCTGTTTTTT
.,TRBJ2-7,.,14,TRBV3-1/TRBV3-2,CASSQWASNYEQYF,TGTGCCAGCAGCCAATGGGCTTCCAACTACGAGCAGTACTTC
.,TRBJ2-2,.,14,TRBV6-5,CASIAGAYTGELFF,TGTGCCAGCATCGCGGGTGCCTACACCGGGGAGCTGTTTTTT
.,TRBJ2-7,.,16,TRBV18,CASSPGGTERRYEQYF,TGTGCCAGCTCACCAGGGGGGACGGAGCGCCGGTACGAGCAGTACTTC
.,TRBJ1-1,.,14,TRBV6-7,CASSYIRLNTEAFF,TGTGCCAGCAGTTACATTCGGTTGAACACTGAAGCTTTCTTT
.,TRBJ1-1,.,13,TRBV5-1,CASRMTGGTEAFF,TGCGCCAGCAGAATGACGGGGGGCACTGAAGCTTTCTTT
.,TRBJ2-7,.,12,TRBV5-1,CASSSRLYEQYF,TGCGCCAGCAGCTCTCGTCTCTACGAGCAGTACTTC
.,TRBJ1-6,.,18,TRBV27,CASSPSPGAWGYNSPLHF,TGTGCCAGCAGTCCCTCTCCAGGGGCCTGGGGATATAATTCACCCCTCCACTTT
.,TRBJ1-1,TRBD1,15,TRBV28,CASSVWDRLNTEAFF,TGTGCCAGCAGTGTCTGGGACAGGTTGAACACTGAAGCTTTCTTT
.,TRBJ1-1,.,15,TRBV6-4,CASSDSTAGNTEAFF,TGTGCCAGCAGTGACTCGACGGCGGGGAACACTGAAGCTTTCTTT
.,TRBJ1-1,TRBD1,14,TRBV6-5,CASGTGAMNTEAFF,TGTGCCAGCGGTACAGGGGCCATGAACACTGAAGCTTTCTTT
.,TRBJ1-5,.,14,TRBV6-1,CASSELGAGQPQHF,TGTGCCAGCAGTGAACTGGGGGCTGGACAGCCCCAGCATTTT
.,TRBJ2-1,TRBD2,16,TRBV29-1,CSVEDGLAGGGDEQFF,TGCAGCGTTGAAGATGGTCTAGCGGGAGGGGGGGATGAGCAGTTCTTC
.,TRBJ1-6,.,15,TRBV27,CASSPLSSYNSPLHF,TGTGCCAGTAGCCCCCTGAGCTCCTATAATTCACCCCTCCACTTT